What follows describes a single T cell receptor (beta chain). The entry originates in a study of T cell changes during pregnancy in multiple sclerosis. Germline trimming cut 0 bases from V and 1 base from J; bases unmatched to any gene: 4. CDR1 and CDR2 (germline): SGHRS, YFSETQ. The CDR3 has 16 residues. Measured with immunoSEQ multiplex PCR; TCRdb has only the in-frame clones, and not every one. The repertoire holds about 52,000 clones, with approximately 90% as singletons. V gene TRBV5-1 combines with J gene TRBJ2-4; 7 nucleotides line up with TRBD1. This material consisted of CD4+ T cells from peripheral blood mononuclear cells, taken before pregnancy. The sequence was collected from a female donor with multiple sclerosis, enrolled in a pregnancy study. The CDR3 DNA reads TGCGCCAGCAGCTTGGGACAGGGTATCGCCAAAAACATTCAGTACTTC. Translation gives CASSLGQGIAKNIQYF.